This TCR beta chain stems from a study of read filtering for tumor transcriptome and immune sequencing. Study at large: DNase treatment preceded whole-transcriptome library preparation. Overall study results and limits: The sorted CD138-negative fraction was a mixed bone marrow immune population, not purified T cells.

At least ten counts were recorded for this clonotype. Its antigen is not known. The library was built from 400 ng RNA with molecular barcoded adaptors for alpha/delta and beta/gamma chains. From the reads, TCRdb called clonotypes with MiXCR, one entry per CDR3 protein. Among about 130,000 distinct CDR3 sequences listed, roughly 13% were seen once. Germline trimming cut 4 bases from V and 5 bases from J; bases unmatched to any gene: 5. This CDR3 comprises 14 residues. The V gene's germline CDR1 is SGHVS and CDR2 FQNEAQ. This chain links TRBV7-8 with TRBJ2-4, with 7 bases aligning to TRBD1. The sample consisted of a population of CD138-negative cells sorted from bone marrow. This TCR was sampled from a donor at least 40 years old with multiple myeloma. CDR3 amino acids: CASSSEGAENIQYF. CDR3 DNA sequence: TGTGCCAGCAGCTCAGAGGGGGCGGAAAACATTCAGTACTTC.